A selection of T cell receptor beta chains follows, all from one sample in a study of blood T cell repertoires in COVID-19. Profiling relied on immunoSEQ multiplex PCR, and the TCRdb table lists in-frame clones only, not all of them. The data hold around 300,000 clones, with roughly 90% observed a single time. Sequenced: PBMCs or T cells enriched from blood (not recorded which). Receptor source: a woman in her forties or fifties who had recovered from COVID-19. The CDR3 runs from the conserved cysteine through the conserved F or W. The order of the fields is V gene, D gene, J gene, clone size, CDR3 DNA, CDR3 protein. The D gene is left open where the match is weak. Size is stated for part of the rows, as once, few or many counts, or as a class when the clone is expanded.

V gene: TRBV28
D gene: -
J gene: TRBJ1-2
clone size: -
CDR3 DNA: TGTGCCAGCAATCTCTCGGCAGGCTATGGCTACACCTTC
CDR3 protein: CASNLSAGYGYTF

V gene: TRBV3-1/TRBV3-2
D gene: -
J gene: TRBJ2-1
clone size: -
CDR3 DNA: TGTGCCAGCAGCCCCCGCTTAGAGAACAATGAGCAGTTCTTC
CDR3 protein: CASSPRLENNEQFF

V gene: TRBV28
D gene: -
J gene: TRBJ1-5
clone size: -
CDR3 DNA: TGTGCCAGCAGCCGAGGAGGAGCATTTCAGCCCCAGCATTTT
CDR3 protein: CASSRGGAFQPQHF

V gene: TRBV7-2
D gene: TRBD1
J gene: TRBJ2-7
clone size: -
CDR3 DNA: TGTGCCAGCTCCACAGGGGTTTATCCCTACGAGCAGTACTTC
CDR3 protein: CASSTGVYPYEQYF

V gene: TRBV27
D gene: TRBD2
J gene: TRBJ2-1
clone size: -
CDR3 DNA: TGTGCCAGCAGTTCGAGACTAGCGGGAGTCAGGGATGAGCAGTTCTTC
CDR3 protein: CASSSRLAGVRDEQFF

V gene: TRBV6-5
D gene: TRBD2
J gene: TRBJ2-3
clone size: -
CDR3 DNA: TGTGCCAGCAGCCGGGACTACGTCGTCACAGATACGCAGTATTTT
CDR3 protein: CASSRDYVVTDTQYF

V gene: TRBV23-1
D gene: -
J gene: TRBJ1-5
clone size: -
CDR3 DNA: TGCGCCAGCAGCCCCCCTATGGGAGGGAATACCCAGCCCCAGCATTTT
CDR3 protein: CASSPPMGGNTQPQHF

V gene: TRBV7-9
D gene: -
J gene: TRBJ1-1
clone size: once
CDR3 DNA: TGTGCCAGCAGCTTACTCGGACAGAAAAGTGAAGCTTTCTTT
CDR3 protein: CASSLLGQKSEAFF

V gene: TRBV19
D gene: TRBD1
J gene: TRBJ1-2
clone size: -
CDR3 DNA: TGTGCCAGTAGTAGTACAGGGGGCGGACTTGCTGGCTACACCTTC
CDR3 protein: CASSSTGGGLAGYTF

V gene: TRBV2
D gene: TRBD2
J gene: TRBJ2-7
clone size: once
CDR3 DNA: TGTGCCAGCAAGCGGGGCCCCCGGGACGAGCAGTACTTC
CDR3 protein: CASKRGPRDEQYF

V gene: TRBV6-5
D gene: TRBD1
J gene: TRBJ2-7
clone size: few
CDR3 DNA: TGTGCCAGCAGTTCATCGAGACAGGGGTCCTACGAGCAGTACTTC
CDR3 protein: CASSSSRQGSYEQYF

V gene: TRBV6-6
D gene: -
J gene: TRBJ1-1
clone size: once
CDR3 DNA: TGTGCCAGCAGGCACTCACAGGGTTTTCAAGCTTTCTTT
CDR3 protein: CASRHSQGFQAFF

V gene: TRBV12-3/TRBV12-4
D gene: -
J gene: TRBJ1-2
clone size: -
CDR3 DNA: TGTGCCAGCAGTTTGGACAGCTATGGCTACACCTTC
CDR3 protein: CASSLDSYGYTF

V gene: TRBV30
D gene: -
J gene: TRBJ1-1
clone size: -
CDR3 DNA: TGTGCCTGGAGTGAAAGTCGACAGATGAACACTGAAGCTTTCTTT
CDR3 protein: CAWSESRQMNTEAFF

V gene: TRBV28
D gene: TRBD1
J gene: TRBJ1-6
clone size: -
CDR3 DNA: TGTGCCAGCAGTTTCATTGGGGCTACAGGGGTGGATAATTCACCCCTCCACTTT
CDR3 protein: CASSFIGATGVDNSPLHF

V gene: TRBV6-6
D gene: TRBD2
J gene: TRBJ2-1
clone size: -
CDR3 DNA: TGTGCCAGCAAAGTTAGCGGGAGTTCCTACAATGAGCAGTTCTTC
CDR3 protein: CASKVSGSSYNEQFF

V gene: TRBV28
D gene: -
J gene: TRBJ1-2
clone size: -
CDR3 DNA: TGTGCCAGCAGTTTATATTCTGGGCACGGCTACACCTTC
CDR3 protein: CASSLYSGHGYTF

V gene: TRBV5-1
D gene: -
J gene: TRBJ2-1
clone size: -
CDR3 DNA: TGCGCCAGCAGCTTAGTTGGGAGGAACCTCTACAATGAGCAGTTCTTC
CDR3 protein: CASSLVGRNLYNEQFF

V gene: TRBV7-9
D gene: TRBD1
J gene: TRBJ1-1
clone size: -
CDR3 DNA: TGTGCCAGCAGCTTAGCGCGGCAGGGGGGTACTGAAGCTTTCTTT
CDR3 protein: CASSLARQGGTEAFF

V gene: TRBV5-4
D gene: TRBD1
J gene: TRBJ2-2
clone size: -
CDR3 DNA: TGTGCCAGCAGCGTGGACAGGGAATTCACCGGGGAGCTGTTTTTT
CDR3 protein: CASSVDREFTGELFF

V gene: TRBV7-2
D gene: TRBD1
J gene: TRBJ2-5
clone size: -
CDR3 DNA: TGTGCCAGCACCACCACCCCGGGACAGGGGGCCGGAGAGACCCAGTACTTC
CDR3 protein: CASTTTPGQGAGETQYF

V gene: TRBV3-1/TRBV3-2
D gene: TRBD1
J gene: TRBJ2-7
clone size: once
CDR3 DNA: TGTGCCAGCAGCCCCTGGACAGGGGTCAGCTCCTACGAGCAGTACTTC
CDR3 protein: CASSPWTGVSSYEQYF

V gene: TRBV7-6
D gene: TRBD1
J gene: TRBJ2-3
clone size: -
CDR3 DNA: TGTGCCAGCAGCTTAGTGGGACAGGGGACAGATACGCAGTATTTT
CDR3 protein: CASSLVGQGTDTQYF

V gene: TRBV9
D gene: -
J gene: TRBJ1-6
clone size: -
CDR3 DNA: TGTGCCAGCAGCGTAGAAGGGGGACGCAATTCACCCCTCCACTTT
CDR3 protein: CASSVEGGRNSPLHF

V gene: TRBV7-2
D gene: TRBD1
J gene: TRBJ2-5
clone size: -
CDR3 DNA: TGTGCCAGCAGCTTAGGTGGTAGCAGGGGGTATGAGACCCAGTACTTC
CDR3 protein: CASSLGGSRGYETQYF

V gene: TRBV15
D gene: -
J gene: TRBJ1-2
clone size: -
CDR3 DNA: TGTGCCACCAGCAGAGATGCAGGGCCGATCTATGGCTACACCTTC
CDR3 protein: CATSRDAGPIYGYTF